These 5 T cell receptor beta chains were all obtained from the same sample, sequenced in a study of vaccination effects on CD4 cells after COVID-19. This table comes from immunoSEQ multiplex PCR, and its TCRdb copy is limited to in-frame clones, with some not included. The sample carries some 69,000 clones, 74% recorded once. These receptors have no identified antigens. Sequencing in the ViraFEST assay came after antigen-specific CD4+ T cells had been expanded with viral peptide pools, which were used to stimulate PBMC. Upon completion of 10 to 11 days in culture, CD4+ T cells were isolated. BNT162b2 vaccine or mRNA-1273 vaccine was given to participants in two doses. The sequences come from CD4+ T cells from PBMCs cultured with HCoV-229E spike peptides, collected after COVID-19 vaccination. These receptor sequences come from a human donor who received a COVID-19 vaccine.

The chain links TRBV7-2 to TRBJ1-3; D remains ambiguous. This CDR3 comprises 14 residues. V gave up 8 bases and J gave up 0 bases, with 11 bases separating them. CDR1 and CDR2 from the germline V gene are SGHTA and FQGNSA. CDR3 in amino acids: CASLRQLSGNTIYF. DNA of the CDR3: TGTGCCAGCCTTCGCCAGCTCTCTGGAAACACCATATATTTT.

This rearrangement joins TRBV5-8 to TRBJ2-3, with 7 bases matching TRBD1. The CDR3 is 18 residues long. J was trimmed by 2 bases and V by 3 bases; bases with no gene match: 15. Germline assignment: CDR1 SGHTS and CDR2 YDEGEE. As DNA, the CDR3 is TGTGCCAGCAGCTCCGAACCGGGACAGAAGGTGGTCACAGATACGCAGTATTTT. Translating gives CASSSEPGQKVVTDTQYF.

The J gene is TRBJ1-1, the V gene TRBV6-5; no definite D call. CDR1 and CDR2 (germline): MNHEY, SVGAGI. CDR3 length: 13 residues. The V and J ends lost 6 bases and 1 base respectively, with 9 bases between them. The CDR3 reads CASSQTQNTEAFF. In DNA, the CDR3 is TGTGCCAGCAGCCAAACACAGAACACTGAAGCTTTCTTT.

The CDR3 protein is CARSSGNTIYF. In nucleotides, the CDR3 is TGTGCCCGATCATCTGGAAACACCATATATTTT. V is TRBV30 and J is TRBJ1-3; D is unresolved. Deletions cut 8 bases from V and 1 base from J, with 6 bases between. The length of the CDR3 is 11 residues. Germline lookup yields CDR1 GTSNPN and CDR2 SVGIG (reference sequence).

Only one count was recorded for this clone. The chain is built from TRBV7-3 and TRBJ2-2; a weak D match, TRBD2 (5 bases). This CDR3 has 16 amino acids. V lost 1 base, J lost 5 bases, and 14 bases lay in between. From germline, CDR1 is SGHTA and CDR2 FQGTGA. This chain's CDR3 is CASSLNQRGSTGELFF. DNA of the CDR3: TGTGCCAGCAGCTTAAATCAACGAGGGAGTACCGGGGAGCTGTTTTTT.